Shown below are 2 T cell receptor beta chains from a single sample sequenced in a study of blood T cell repertoires in COVID-19. This table comes from immunoSEQ multiplex PCR, and its TCRdb copy is limited to in-frame clones, with some not included. The sample carries 19,000 or so clones, about 79% recorded once. The sample was peripheral blood. These TCRs come from a human donor in a cohort sampled during active COVID-19.

The rearrangement links TRBV5-5 to TRBJ2-7; TRBD2 matches at 7 bases. The trim removed 1 base at V and 6 bases at J, leaving 7 bases unmatched. Germline CDR1 SGHKS, CDR2 YYEKEE (reference sequence). The CDR3 has 14 amino acids. The CDR3 bases are TGTGCCAGCAGCTTGAGTCGACTAGCTGGCGAGCAGTACTTC. Its protein is CASSLSRLAGEQYF.

The J gene is TRBJ2-7, the V gene TRBV7-8; D might be TRBD2 (6 bases). CDR1 SGHVS and CDR2 FQNEAQ come from the germline V gene. Trimming took 3 bases from V and 6 from J, leaving 15 bases between them. The CDR3 extends over 14 amino acids. CDR3 in DNA: TGTGCCAGCAGCTTCCAAGTATTCGGGAGCGAGCAGTACTTC. Protein product: CASSFQVFGSEQYF.